This TCR beta chain was retrieved from a study of blood T cell repertoires in COVID-19 (dated by TCRdb to 2018 to 2021). Regarding the complete study: The collaborator samples originated in the United States, Italy and Spain and spanned the acute and convalescent phases of COVID-19. The material from the prospective study consisted of cDNA or gDNA derived from T cells, B-cell-depleted T cells, or PBMCs. Deeply sampled blood TCRbeta repertoires from subjects exposed to, actively infected with, or recovered from COVID-19 were included in the dataset. The repertoires were released in a freely available public database meant as a resource for research on the immune response to SARS-CoV-2. Samples were obtained from the ongoing ImmuneRACE study (first 160 participants) and from roughly 1,300 subjects provided by 6 global collaborators. Nearly every sample came with metadata listing a de-identified subject ID, COVID-19 status, age in years and sex. HLA class I and class II types, where available, came from metadata supplied by the sample provider rather than from assay-based typing.

CDR1 and CDR2 (MDHEN, SYDVKM) derive from the germline V gene. The CDR3 numbers 14 residues from cysteine through phenylalanine. Of all the DNA, just the CDR3 is kept, 42 bases in frame from base 1. V gives up 3 bases and J gives up 3 bases, and the segment between their germline ends measures 11 bases. Overall study outcomes, separate from this receptor: Clinical and demographic metadata were provided uncurated, with the amount varying by source and participant.

This clone is a singleton in its sample. Its antigen specificity is not known. No much larger clone is present one base from it, and per-base qualities are unavailable. TCRbeta CDR3 regions were amplified from genomic DNA by means of the immunoSEQ Assay, a bias-controlled multiplex PCR. In the authors' own workflow: The number of nucleated cells in each sample was estimated from the amplification of reference gene primers within the assay. To quantify the absolute abundance of each unique TCRbeta CDR3 rearrangement, sequence reads were collapsed and filtered. For each sample, productive Simpson clonality was calculated as the square root of Simpson's diversity index across productive rearrangements. Entries here come from immuneACCESS through TCRdb and include only in-frame sequences with V and J called. Some clones fail to appear in such tables; in the studies checked, an unresolved V gene covers under half of the shortfall, and the cause of the remainder is unknown. The V and J calls and clone size are taken from that table; D and trimming were inferred from the DNA. This sample holds some 300,000 clones; 88% were observed only once. Around 0.92% of the sample is in the top ten clones.

In the prospective study, participants were about 18 to 90 years old, resided in about two dozen geographic areas of the United States, and were enrolled through a virtual design. In the prospective study, participants were assigned to cohorts based on the clinical history participants reported in a screening survey and a study questionnaire. ImmuneRACE Cohort 3 recovered participants were defined by two consecutive negative NP/OP PCR tests, healthcare professional clearance, or symptom resolution. Each participant in the prospective study had whole blood, serum and a nasopharyngeal or oropharyngeal swab collected by mobile phlebotomists. Participants in the prospective study had the option to provide additional blood draws and questionnaires over an approximately two-month period. Before DNA extraction, blood samples from the prospective study were shipped at room temperature or frozen.

The chain is encoded by TRBV28 joined to TRBJ1-1; no D gene call is confident. The receptor comes from a woman aged 25 to 45 who had recovered from COVID-19. The sample was PBMCs or T cells enriched from blood (not recorded which). The CDR3 loop reads CASSLGRSDTEAFF. The DNA sequence follows: TGTGCCAGCAGTTTGGGCAGGTCAGACACTGAAGCTTTCTTT.